Sequencing of this TCR beta chain was carried out in a study of patients and donors after allogeneic stem cell transplantation. V was pared by 4 bases and J by 3 bases, with 2 bases between. The length of the CDR3 is 11 residues. Germline CDR1 is SGHTA and CDR2 is FQGNSA. From the RT-PCR reads, TCRdb called clonotypes with MiXCR, one entry per CDR3 protein. The table lists around 25,000 distinct CDR3 sequences, approximately 43% of them singletons. The chain employs TRBV7-2 and TRBJ2-3; D not certain. Sequenced sample: blood, either unsorted or a sorted T cell fraction (not recorded which). This receptor was taken from a human donor who was either an allogeneic HSCT recipient or a stem cell or donor lymphocyte infusion donor (not recorded which). It is not recorded whose cells these are; they may come from a transplant donor. CDR3 region: CASSSTDTQYF. In DNA form, the CDR3 reads TGTGCCAGCAGCTCGACAGATACGCAGTATTTT.